This T cell receptor (beta chain) stems from a study of T cell changes during pregnancy in multiple sclerosis. Only in-frame clones appear in the TCRdb table, and some are missing; sequencing was by immunoSEQ multiplex PCR. Here the sample spans about 46,000 clones, about 91% being singletons. This material consisted of CD8+ T cells from peripheral blood mononuclear cells, taken in the second trimester of pregnancy. This TCR derives from a female donor with multiple sclerosis, enrolled in a pregnancy study.

CDR3 sequence (DNA): TGTGCCAGTAGTATTTTTAGCGGGGGCTACGAGCAGTACTTC. Residues: CASSIFSGGYEQYF. The chain couples TRBV19 to TRBJ2-7; 9 bases align to TRBD2. The germline V gene encodes CDR1 LNHDA and CDR2 SQIVND (reference sequence). The trim removed 3 bases at V and 3 bases at J, leaving 3 bases unmatched. This CDR3 spans 14 amino acids.